This is a list of T cell receptor beta chains from one sample in a study of radiation and T cells in renal cell carcinoma. Using immunoSEQ multiplex PCR, the repertoire was profiled, and TCRdb retains in-frame clones only, with some absent. The repertoire consists of some 120,000 clones, with approximately 80% occurring once and the leading ten covering 1.9%. Sequencing used blood, obtained from a patient whose treatment included radiotherapy and nephrectomy. Source of these receptors: an older woman with renal cell carcinoma. CDR3s include the opening cysteine and the closing phenylalanine or tryptophan. Fields, in order: D gene, clone size, J gene, V gene, CDR3 DNA, CDR3 protein. The D gene is left open where the match is weak. Clone sizes are given selectively: once, few, many, or a class where the clone is expanded.

TRBD1,.,TRBJ2-7,TRBV9,TGTGCCAGCAGCGTCTCACAGGGGGCATACGAGCAGTACTTC,CASSVSQGAYEQYF
TRBD1,once,TRBJ2-5,TRBV5-6,TGTGCCAGCAGCTTCGGACAGGGCCAAGAGACCCAGTACTTC,CASSFGQGQETQYF
.,once,TRBJ2-7,TRBV18,TGTGCCAGCTCACTCTCCCGCTCTACTGAGTACGAGCAGTACTTC,CASSLSRSTEYEQYF
.,few,TRBJ1-1,TRBV7-9,TGTGCCAGCAGCTCCCGAGCGGTTGGGGACACTGAAGCTTTCTTT,CASSSRAVGDTEAFF
TRBD1,.,TRBJ1-4,TRBV10-3,TGTGCCATCAGGGGGACAGTCAATGAAAAACTGTTTTTT,CAIRGTVNEKLFF
.,.,TRBJ1-3,TRBV5-6,TGTGCCAGCAGCTTGGGTGAAGACACCATATATTTT,CASSLGEDTIYF
TRBD1,.,TRBJ1-4,TRBV2,TGTGCCAGCAGATTTCAGGGGGGCTCAAATGAAAAACTGTTTTTT,CASRFQGGSNEKLFF
.,few,TRBJ1-1,TRBV28,TGTGCCAGCAGTCTACCCGACCTGAACACTGAAGCTTTCTTT,CASSLPDLNTEAFF
.,.,TRBJ1-1,TRBV10-3,TGTGCCAGCCGAGTCGGCTTGAACACTGAAGCTTTCTTT,CASRVGLNTEAFF
.,.,TRBJ2-7,TRBV28,TGTGCCAGCAGTTTATGGGGAGAGGAGCAGTACTTC,CASSLWGEEQYF
.,.,TRBJ1-5,TRBV28,TGTGCCAGCAGTACGCAACAGAATAATCAGCCCCAGCATTTT,CASSTQQNNQPQHF
TRBD1,many,TRBJ2-7,TRBV7-6,TGTGCCAGCGCCTTGACAGGGGAGAGCTCCTACGAGCAGTACTTC,CASALTGESSYEQYF
.,.,TRBJ2-5,TRBV25-1,TGTGCCAGCAGCGATCCCCCACAAGAGACGACCCAGTACTTC,CASSDPPQETTQYF
.,few,TRBJ1-2,TRBV6-5,TGTGCCAGCAGCCGGGACACCCTATTCTATGGCTACACCTTC,CASSRDTLFYGYTF
TRBD1,.,TRBJ1-1,TRBV6-4,TGTGCCAGCAGGCCGGGACAGCAGAACACTGAAGCTTTCTTT,CASRPGQQNTEAFF
.,.,TRBJ1-6,TRBV19,TGTGCCAGTAGTATAGCCTCTCGAGGGATAAGGAATTCACCCCTCCACTTT,CASSIASRGIRNSPLHF
TRBD1,.,TRBJ1-1,TRBV11-2,TGTGCCAGCAGCTTAGTGGCGGGGACAGTCATCGGGGCTGAAGCTTTCTTT,CASSLVAGTVIGAEAFF
TRBD1,.,TRBJ2-7,TRBV28,TGTGCCAGCAGTTTTAGGGGACAGGGGGCCCCAGGCTCCTACGAGCAGTACTTC,CASSFRGQGAPGSYEQYF
.,few,TRBJ1-1,TRBV27,TGTGCCAGCAGTTTACTCGGGGGCGTCACTGAAGCTTTCTTT,CASSLLGGVTEAFF
TRBD1,.,TRBJ1-4,TRBV5-1,TGCGCCAGCAGCCCACGGACAGGGGGAGGCGAAAAACTGTTTTTT,CASSPRTGGGEKLFF
.,.,TRBJ2-1,TRBV11-3,TGTGCCAGCAGCTTATACCAAGGGGCCTACAATGAGCAGTTCTTC,CASSLYQGAYNEQFF
TRBD1,.,TRBJ2-1,TRBV19,TGTGCCAGTAGTGTAACCGGGACAGGGGTATTCAATGAGCAGTTCTTC,CASSVTGTGVFNEQFF
.,.,TRBJ2-7,TRBV11-2,TGTGCCAGCAGCCCTGGGGACGGGCCCTACGAGCAGTACTTC,CASSPGDGPYEQYF
TRBD1,.,TRBJ2-1,TRBV9,TGTGCCAGCAGCCCCAGACAGGGTGACAATGAGCAGTTCTTC,CASSPRQGDNEQFF
.,few,TRBJ1-2,TRBV9,TGTGCCAGCAGCGTTATGTCAGGGATGGAAGGCTACACCTTC,CASSVMSGMEGYTF
TRBD1,.,TRBJ2-7,TRBV27,TGTGCCAGCCGTCGAGGACAGGGGTTCCACGAGCAGTACTTC,CASRRGQGFHEQYF
TRBD2,.,TRBJ2-1,TRBV7-2,TGTGCCAGCAGTAGCGGGGGGAAATACAATGAGCAGTTCTTC,CASSSGGKYNEQFF